The 16 T cell receptor beta chains reported below all come from one sample, sequenced in a study of early T cells in non-severe SARS-CoV-2 infection. TCRdb ran MiXCR on the 5' RACE reads and lists one entry per CDR3 protein. The sample records approximately 31,000 distinct CDR3 sequences, approximately 5.2% being singletons. The sample was whole blood. The source is an adult who was a healthcare worker with PCR-confirmed SARS-CoV-2 infection or an uninfected control (not recorded which).

This clonotype came up a few times. The junction departs from the called germline gene at one end, perhaps through a read error. The CDR3 DNA sequence: TGTGCCAGCAGCCACGGGACTAGCACAAATACGCAGTATTTT. It specifies CASSHGTSTNTQYF. The V call is TRBV14, the J call TRBJ2-3; 9 nucleotides agree with TRBD2. The CDR3 is 14 amino acids. The germline V gene encodes CDR1 SGHDN and CDR2 FVKESK.

There are many counts of this clonotype. The V and J genes are TRBV28 and TRBJ2-7; 10 bases line up with TRBD2. The germline gives CDR1 MDHEN, CDR2 SYDVKM. The CDR3 covers 16 residues. Trimming at V came to 4 bases and at J to 2 bases, leaving 8 bases not matched to a gene. In DNA form, the CDR3 reads TGTGCCAGCAGTTCACCCGGGACTAGCGTGGCCTACGAGCAGTACTTC. Amino acid sequence: CASSSPGTSVAYEQYF.

This clonotype was seen many times. This chain joins TRBV6-2 or TRBV6-3 and TRBJ2-7; the D is unclear. CDR3 size: 13 residues. Germline assignment: CDR1 MNHEY and CDR2 SVGEGT. Trimming stripped 4 bases from V and 5 bases from J, with 12 bases between. The DNA for the CDR3 is TGTGCCAGCAGTTCGCGGCTACGGGACGAGCAGTACGTC. It translates to CASSSRLRDEQYV.

This clonotype was detected many times. The V gene is TRBV19, the J gene TRBJ1-5; D unclear. The CDR3 runs 15 residues. V was clipped by 9 bases and J by 5 bases, with 20 bases between them. CDR1 is LNHDA and CDR2 is SQIVND in the germline V gene (reference sequence). The CDR3 DNA is TGTGCCAGCTCCCTTGGCAGTGACCCCTATCAGCCCCAGCATTTT. Amino acids: CASSLGSDPYQPQHF.

Ten or more counts support this clonotype. The chain has TRBV12-3 or TRBV12-4 and TRBJ2-3; 8 nucleotides agree with TRBD2. The CDR3 loop spans 17 amino acids. Germline trimming cut 1 base from V and 1 base from J; bases unmatched to any gene: 7. The CDR3 coding sequence is TGTGCCAGCAGTTTAGGGGCGGGAGGCGCCGGCACAGATACGCAGTATTTT. Translation: CASSLGAGGAGTDTQYF.

This clonotype was counted a few times. This chain joins TRBV6-2 or TRBV6-3 and TRBJ2-2; perhaps TRBD2 as D (5 bases). The germline gives CDR1 MNHEY, CDR2 SVGEGT. The V gene lost 3 bases and the J gene lost 3 bases, with 8 bases spanning the gap. The CDR3 is 14 amino acids. CDR3: CASSYGSDTGELFF. The CDR3 DNA sequence: TGTGCCAGCAGTTATGGTAGCGACACCGGGGAGCTGTTTTTT.

The V call is TRBV6-6, the J call TRBJ1-1; no definite D call. Trimming cost V 2 bases and J 5 bases, with 9 bases left between them. This CDR3 contains 13 residues. Germline V CDR1 and CDR2: MNHNY, SVGAGI (reference sequence). The DNA of the CDR3 is TGTGCCAGCAGTTACCTCAGCGGGACTGAAGCTTTCTTT. Its protein product is CASSYLSGTEAFF.

The chain employs TRBV6-5 and TRBJ1-2; D ambiguous. Germline lookup yields CDR1 MNHEY and CDR2 SVGAGI. CDR3 length equals 14 residues. Between the trimmed V and J ends, which lost 2 bases and 4 bases, there was a span of 11 bases. CDR3 region: CASSYGRKFYGYTF. The CDR3 DNA is TGTGCCAGCAGTTACGGCAGAAAGTTCTATGGCTACACCTTC.

There are many counts of this clonotype. V is TRBV21-1 and J is TRBJ2-7; the table's D call of TRBD1 was not tested on the DNA. TRBV21-1 is given as a pseudogene. The CDR3 is 15 amino acids. The DNA of the CDR3 is TGTGCCAGCAGCAAAGAGGACACGCTCTACGGTGGGCAGTACTTC. This gives the protein CASSKEDTLYGGQYF.

This clonotype has a count of ten or more. V gene TRBV29-1 combines with J gene TRBJ2-1; 8 bases map to TRBD2. CDR1 is SQVTM, CDR2 ANQGSEA, per germline. Losses at the gene ends were 2 bases for V and 9 bases for J; bases not matched to a gene: 6. The CDR3 has 13 residues. This CDR3 is CSVERLALGEQFF. In nucleotides, the CDR3 is TGCAGCGTTGAAAGACTAGCGTTGGGTGAGCAGTTCTTC.

This clonotype came up a few times. The chain carries TRBV4-1 and TRBJ2-1; D is uncertain. The CDR3 is 14 residues long. V was clipped by 4 bases and J by 8 bases, with 15 bases between them. CDR1 MGHRA and CDR2 YSYEKL come from the germline V gene. In DNA form, the CDR3 reads TGCGCCAGCAGCCCCCCCCGCGCGAGCCATGAGCAGTTCTTC. Its protein is CASSPPRASHEQFF.

This clonotype was detected a few times. V is TRBV4-3 and J is TRBJ1-2; a weak D match, TRBD1 (6 bases). The CDR3 runs to 15 residues. Germline lookup yields CDR1 LGHNA and CDR2 YSLEER. The V end lost 5 bases, the J end lost 1 base, and 14 bases lay between the germline ends. As DNA, the CDR3 is TGCGCCAGCAGCAGTTGGACAGAGATTAACTATGGCTACACCTTC. It translates to CASSSWTEINYGYTF.

This clonotype was seen repeatedly, ten times or more. The chain recombines TRBV19 with TRBJ1-1; perhaps TRBD1 as D (5 bases). Germline CDR1 is LNHDA and CDR2 is SQIVND (reference sequence). V lost 7 bases, J lost 3 bases, and 12 bases lay in between. The CDR3 is made up of 13 amino acids. The CDR3 coding sequence is TGTGCCAGTAACGGCGGGGGACACACTGAAGCTTTCTTT. Encoded protein: CASNGGGHTEAFF.

V gene TRBV6-6 combines with J gene TRBJ2-7; maybe TRBD1 (5 bases). CDR1 MNHNY and CDR2 SVGAGI come from the germline V gene (reference sequence). This CDR3 has 13 residues. V was cut by 8 bases and J by 3 bases, with 14 bases left in between. CDR3 in amino acids: CASVLRQSYEQYF. DNA of the CDR3: TGTGCCAGCGTGCTTCGACAGAGCTACGAGCAGTACTTC.

This clonotype was seen ten or more times. The rearrangement joins TRBV6-5 to TRBJ2-7; D not certain. Germline V gives CDR1 MNHEY, CDR2 SVGAGI. This CDR3 spans 16 amino acids. Trimming left V 0 bases short and J 0 bases short, with 12 bases between. The CDR3 is CASSYSISTGSYEQYF. CDR3 sequence (DNA): TGTGCCAGCAGTTACTCTATCAGTACCGGCTCCTACGAGCAGTACTTC.

This clonotype was counted ten times or more. This chain joins TRBV25-1 and TRBJ2-3; 9 positions match TRBD2. Germline lookup yields CDR1 MGHDK and CDR2 SYGVNS. Unmatched junction bases numbered 7, after V lost 6 bases and J lost 3 bases. This CDR3 has 15 residues. CDR3 in DNA: TGTGCCAGCAGGCAGGTTAGCGGGAGTACAGATACGCAGTATTTT. Amino acids: CASRQVSGSTDTQYF.